Presented here are 25 T cell receptor beta chains from one specimen sequenced in a study of T cells in narcolepsy. Sequenced by immunoSEQ multiplex PCR; TCRdb stores in-frame clones only, minus some. The sample consists of nearly 35,000 clones, approximately 84% of them appearing once. Sequencing was performed on memory (CD45RA-) CD4+ T cells from blood. Receptors originate from a human donor in good health.

The chain carries TRBV6-4 and TRBJ2-5; 8 bases agree with TRBD1. The CDR3 is 13 residues long. Trimming at V came to 8 bases and at J to 7 bases, leaving 9 bases not matched to a gene. In germline, CDR1 is MRHNA, CDR2 SNTAGT. CDR3 sequence: CASSKDRVGTQYF. The CDR3, as DNA: TGTGCCAGCTCCAAGGACAGGGTTGGGACCCAGTACTTC.

The rearrangement links TRBV7-9 to TRBJ2-7, with 9 bases identical to TRBD2. After removal of 5 bases from V and 8 bases from J, the junction contained 7 bases not matched to a gene. Germline CDR1 is SEHNR and CDR2 is FQNEAQ (reference sequence). The CDR3 is 13 residues long. Here the CDR3 reads CASSPGGRAQQYF. The CDR3 DNA reads as TGTGCCAGCAGCCCCGGCGGGAGGGCCCAGCAGTACTTC.

The rearrangement joins TRBV15 to TRBJ2-7, with unresolved D. The V gene lost 0 bases and the J gene lost 0 bases, with 9 bases spanning the gap. Per germline, CDR1 LNHNV and CDR2 YYDKDF (reference sequence). This CDR3 contains 15 residues. This chain's CDR3 is CATSRDIDNSYEQYF. For the CDR3, the DNA is TGTGCCACCAGCAGAGATATAGACAACTCCTACGAGCAGTACTTC. Full variable domain (remainder filled in from reference TRBV15 and TRBJ2-7): DAMVIQNPRYQVTQFGKPVTLSCSQTLNHNVMYWYQQKSSQAPKLLFHYYDKDFNNEADTPDNFQSRRPNTSFCFLDIRSPGLGDTAMYLCATSRDIDNSYEQYFGPGTRLTVT.

This chain uses TRBV9 with TRBJ1-1; 7 bases agree with TRBD1. CDR3 length: 15 residues. V shed 3 bases, J shed 6 bases, and the junction held 11 bases outside the gene matches. Germline values: CDR1 SGDLS, CDR2 YYNGEE. Written as DNA, the CDR3 is TGTGCCAGCAGCGAGCAGACAGGGCGGTCCGCTGAAGCTTTCTTT. Encoded protein: CASSEQTGRSAEAFF.

V gene TRBV6-5 combines with J gene TRBJ2-3; 7 bases align to TRBD2. The germline gives CDR1 MNHEY, CDR2 SVGAGI. V trimming: 5 bases; J trimming: 3 bases; junction bases outside the gene matches: 5. The CDR3 is made up of 14 amino acids. The CDR3 here is CASSTGGGTDTQYF. CDR3 nucleotide sequence: TGTGCCAGCAGTACGGGAGGTGGTACAGATACGCAGTATTTT.

A single count supports this clone. The rearrangement joins TRBV6-6 to TRBJ2-2; D not certain. CDR3 length equals 14 residues. V shed 2 bases and J shed 8 bases, with 12 bases lying between them. Germline CDR1 is MNHNY and CDR2 is SVGAGI (reference sequence). This CDR3 is CASSYLRYAGELFF. DNA for the CDR3: TGTGCCAGCAGTTACCTGCGGTACGCGGGGGAGCTGTTTTTT.

V and J are TRBV4-3 and TRBJ1-3; D gene ambiguous. Trimming left V 3 bases short and J 4 bases short, with 19 bases between. CDR1 is LGHNA, CDR2 YSLEER, per germline. The CDR3 consists of 17 residues. Here the CDR3 reads CASSQTSILLGGNTIYF. The CDR3 DNA reads as TGCGCCAGCAGCCAGACGTCGATCTTGCTAGGAGGAAACACCATATATTTT.

V gene TRBV5-1 combines with J gene TRBJ2-3, with TRBD1 identical over 9 bases. The V gene's germline CDR1 is SGHRS and CDR2 YFSETQ. V lost 4 bases, J lost 5 bases, and 8 bases stayed unmatched. The length of the CDR3 is 15 residues. The CDR3 region is CASSALGQGLDTQYF. DNA for the CDR3: TGCGCCAGCAGCGCCCTGGGACAGGGACTAGATACGCAGTATTTT.

This clone showed up just once. The J gene is TRBJ2-1, the V gene TRBV11-2, with TRBD2 matching 12 bases. V gave up 5 bases and J gave up 4 bases; unmatched junction bases: 3. The germline V gene encodes CDR1 SGHAT and CDR2 FQNNGV. The CDR3 consists of 15 residues. The CDR3 region is CASSASGGVYNEQFF. CDR3 coding DNA: TGTGCCAGCAGCGCTAGCGGGGGGGTTTACAATGAGCAGTTCTTC.

J is TRBJ2-2 and V is TRBV28, with D hard to call. Germline-derived CDR1 and CDR2 are MDHEN and SYDVKM. Trimming left V 2 bases short and J 8 bases short, with 6 bases between. The CDR3 contains 12 residues. This chain's CDR3 is CASSLAVGELFF. CDR3 DNA sequence: TGTGCCAGCAGTTTAGCGGTAGGGGAGCTGTTTTTT.

The chain joins TRBV7-9 to TRBJ1-1; D is uncertain. Per the germline V gene, CDR1 is SEHNR and CDR2 is FQNEAQ (reference sequence). The CDR3 loop spans 12 amino acids. The V and J ends lost 5 bases and 6 bases respectively, with 10 bases between them. CDR3 sequence (DNA): TGTGCCAGCAGCCCCCAGTTACCTGAAGCTTTCTTT. Residues: CASSPQLPEAFF.

Here the CDR3 reads CASSPRAETNTGELFF. The CDR3 nucleotides read TGTGCCAGCAGCCCCCGCGCGGAGACAAACACCGGGGAGCTGTTTTTT. The gene calls are TRBV5-4 and TRBJ2-2; unclear D gene. This CDR3 spans 16 amino acids. Germline CDR1 and CDR2: SGHNT and YYREEE (reference sequence). Trimming cost V 4 bases and J 2 bases, with 15 bases left between them.

This chain connects TRBV7-6 to TRBJ2-1, with a tentative D call TRBD2 (6 bases). Germline-derived CDR1 and CDR2 are SGHVS and FNYEAQ. Trimming took 1 base from V and 5 from J, leaving 9 bases between them. The CDR3 runs to 14 residues. Written as DNA, the CDR3 is TGTGCCAGCAGCTTAGGGGGACTTGACAATGAGCAGTTCTTC. Its translation: CASSLGGLDNEQFF.

This clone was counted a single time. CDR3 region: CASSLGAVSSGANVLTF. As DNA, the CDR3 is TGTGCCAGCAGCTTAGGGGCCGTCAGCTCTGGGGCCAACGTCCTGACTTTC. J is TRBJ2-6 and V is TRBV7-9; no clear D gene. This CDR3 comprises 17 residues. CDR1 SEHNR and CDR2 FQNEAQ come from the germline V gene (reference sequence). Between the trimmed V and J ends, which lost 1 base and 0 bases, there was a span of 10 bases. The full variable domain, rest sourced from reference TRBV7-9 and TRBJ2-6, is DTGVSQNPRHKITKRGQNVTFRCDPISEHNRLYWYRQTLGQGPEFLTYFQNEAQLEKSRLLSDRFSAERPKGSFSTLEIQRTEQGDSAMYLCASSLGAVSSGANVLTFGAGSRLTVL.

The chain has TRBV7-3 and TRBJ1-6; 9 bases are shared with TRBD1. Germline V gene data show CDR1 as SGHTA and CDR2 as FQGTGA. This CDR3 has 15 amino acids. The junction had 8 bases not matched to a gene; V was cut back by 5 bases and J by 9 bases. CDR3 in DNA: TGTGCCAGCAGCCCTCGACAGGGGGAAGGTTCACCCCTCCACTTT. Its protein product is CASSPRQGEGSPLHF.

This rearrangement joins TRBV4-2 to TRBJ1-3, with no clear D. Germline-derived CDR1 and CDR2 are LGHNA and YNFKEQ. Trimming removed 9 bases at V and 4 bases at J, with 19 bases between. The CDR3 runs 15 residues. The CDR3 spells CASSHSGPRGNTIYF. CDR3 nucleotide sequence: TGTGCCAGTTCGCATTCCGGGCCAAGAGGAAACACCATATATTTT.

The chain recombines TRBV7-6 with TRBJ2-7, with D possibly being TRBD2 (6 bases). This CDR3 spans 14 amino acids. Germline-derived CDR1 and CDR2 are SGHVS and FNYEAQ. Trimming shortened V by 2 bases and J by 1 base, and 9 bases separated the two germline ends. Written as DNA, the CDR3 is TGTGCCAGCAGCTTAACTAGCCATTCCTACGAGCAGTACTTC. Translation gives CASSLTSHSYEQYF.

This clone appeared once. The chain carries TRBV4-3 and TRBJ2-1; no clear D. V lost 4 bases and J lost 5, with 15 bases in between. The CDR3 sequence is 15 residues long. In germline, CDR1 is LGHNA, CDR2 YSLEER. The CDR3 protein is CASSLSVTLNNEQFF. CDR3 nucleotides: TGCGCCAGCAGCCTAAGCGTGACTCTTAACAATGAGCAGTTCTTC.

In this sample, this clone turned up a few times. The chain couples TRBV4-1 to TRBJ2-3, with a tentative D call TRBD2 (5 bases). Trimming removed 2 bases from V and 3 bases from J, with 15 bases in between. Germline V CDR1 and CDR2: MGHRA, YSYEKL. The CDR3 is 16 residues long. The CDR3 coding sequence is TGCGCCAGCAGCCAAAGCGGAGCCTCAGATACAGATACGCAGTATTTT. It specifies CASSQSGASDTDTQYF.

The gene calls are TRBV7-9 and TRBJ2-1; D call uncertain. V gave up 1 base and J gave up 9 bases, with 4 bases separating them. Germline assignment: CDR1 SEHNR and CDR2 FQNEAQ (reference sequence). This CDR3 is built from 11 residues. CDR3 loop: CASSLGSEQFF. CDR3 in DNA: TGTGCCAGCAGCTTAGGTAGTGAGCAGTTCTTC.

The gene calls are TRBV19 and TRBJ2-5; D not resolved. The CDR3 covers 10 residues. Trimming pared 9 bases from V and 4 bases from J, leaving 6 bases between. Looked up from germline, CDR1 is LNHDA and CDR2 is SQIVND (reference sequence). The CDR3 bases are TGTGCCAGCGGTAGAGAGACCCAGTACTTC. Its protein product is CASGRETQYF.

The chain combines TRBV7-9 with TRBJ2-3, with 10 nucleotides matching TRBD2. The CDR3 has 14 amino acids. The V and J ends lost 5 bases and 2 bases, in that order; junction bases with no gene match: 1. Germline-derived CDR1 and CDR2 are SEHNR and FQNEAQ (reference sequence). The CDR3 protein is CASSTSGDTDTQYF. The CDR3 DNA reads TGTGCCAGCAGCACTAGCGGGGACACAGATACGCAGTATTTT.

The chain uses TRBV10-2 and TRBJ1-1; D perhaps matches TRBD1 (6 bases). This CDR3 is 13 amino acids long. Trimming shortened V by 7 bases and J by 1 base, and 10 bases separated the two germline ends. From germline, CDR1 is WSHSY and CDR2 SAAADI. In DNA form, the CDR3 reads TGCGCCAGCACTGAACAGGGGAACACTGAAGCTTTCTTT. It yields the protein CASTEQGNTEAFF.

The gene calls are TRBV2 and TRBJ2-6; perhaps D is TRBD1 or TRBD2 (5 bases each). Germline V gives CDR1 SNHLY, CDR2 FYNNEI. This CDR3 comprises 15 residues. Trimming pared 6 bases from V and 6 bases from J, leaving 15 bases between. DNA of the CDR3: TGTGCCAGCAGGAAAGGTGGGGGTCCGGCCAACGTCCTGACTTTC. Residues: CASRKGGGPANVLTF.

V and J are TRBV7-3 and TRBJ2-5; 8 bases align to TRBD1. CDR1 SGHTA and CDR2 FQGTGA come from the germline V gene. Trimming cost V 5 bases and J 5 bases; bases outside gene matches: 10. This CDR3 is 15 amino acids long. CDR3 nucleotides: TGTGCCAGCAGCCGACAGGGGAGGAGTACGGAGACCCAGTACTTC. Its protein is CASSRQGRSTETQYF.